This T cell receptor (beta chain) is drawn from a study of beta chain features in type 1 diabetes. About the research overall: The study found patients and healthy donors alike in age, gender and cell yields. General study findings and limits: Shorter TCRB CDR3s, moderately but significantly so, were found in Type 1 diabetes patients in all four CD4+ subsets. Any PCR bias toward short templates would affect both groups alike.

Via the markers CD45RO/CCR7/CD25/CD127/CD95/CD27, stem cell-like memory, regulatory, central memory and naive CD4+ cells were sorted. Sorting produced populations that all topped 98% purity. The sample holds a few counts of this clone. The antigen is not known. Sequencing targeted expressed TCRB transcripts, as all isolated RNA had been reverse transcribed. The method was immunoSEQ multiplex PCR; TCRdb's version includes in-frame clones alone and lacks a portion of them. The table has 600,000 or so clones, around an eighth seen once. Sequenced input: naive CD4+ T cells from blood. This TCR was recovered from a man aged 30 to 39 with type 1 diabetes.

The CDR3 region has the DNA TGTGCCAGCATGGGGGACAGGGTTAATTCACCCCTCCACTTT. The encoded protein is CASMGDRVNSPLHF. This chain joins TRBV9 and TRBJ1-6, with 9 positions matching TRBD1. Germline loops: CDR1 SGDLS, CDR2 YYNGEE. V shed 6 bases and J 6 bases; nucleotides not matched to a gene: 4. This CDR3 has 14 amino acids.